These T cell receptor beta chains were read from a single sample in a study of T-cell memory formation after mild COVID-19. TCRdb fed the 5' RACE reads into MiXCR, producing one record per CDR3 protein. Here the sample spans roughly 70,000 distinct CDR3 sequences, approximately 15% being singletons. The sequenced material came from PBMCs or a T cell subset sorted from them (not recorded which). The receptors come from an adult woman who had mild COVID-19 (a few samples of this study predate the infection). Cell type and time point are not known. Each CDR3 is given with its conserved first and last residue. The D gene is left open where the match is weak. Not all rows give a size; the values are once, few, many and, for expanded clones, a class.

d_gene: .
v_gene: TRBV9
abundance: .
len: 15
j_gene: TRBJ2-1
CDR3nt: TGTGCCAGCAGCGTATCAGGTCAACCGGACAATGAGCAGTTCTTC
CDR3aa: CASSVSGQPDNEQFF

d_gene: .
v_gene: TRBV15
abundance: .
len: 16
j_gene: TRBJ2-1
CDR3nt: TGTGCCACCAGCAGAGAAGGTTCCAGCTCCTACAATGAGCAGTTCTTC
CDR3aa: CATSREGSSSYNEQFF

d_gene: .
v_gene: TRBV19
abundance: .
len: 12
j_gene: TRBJ2-1
CDR3nt: TGTGCCAGTAGTATAGTCGGGAGTGAGCAGTTCTTC
CDR3aa: CASSIVGSEQFF

d_gene: TRBD1
v_gene: TRBV4-3
abundance: few
len: 16
j_gene: TRBJ2-1
CDR3nt: TGCGCCAGCAGCCAAGATGCAGGGGGACCCTACAATGAGCAGTTCTTC
CDR3aa: CASSQDAGGPYNEQFF

d_gene: .
v_gene: TRBV7-8
abundance: .
len: 14
j_gene: TRBJ1-2
CDR3nt: TGTGCCAGCAGCCCGGCGGGGCAGGGCTATGGCTACACCTTC
CDR3aa: CASSPAGQGYGYTF

d_gene: TRBD2
v_gene: TRBV7-9
abundance: .
len: 16
j_gene: TRBJ2-5
CDR3nt: TGTGCCAGCAGCTTAGCGACTAGCGAGGGTCAAGAGACCCAGTACTTC
CDR3aa: CASSLATSEGQETQYF

d_gene: TRBD1
v_gene: TRBV6-1
abundance: .
len: 14
j_gene: TRBJ1-6
CDR3nt: TGTGCCAGCAGGACCCACAGGGGAAGTTCACCCCTCCACTTT
CDR3aa: CASRTHRGSSPLHF

d_gene: TRBD2
v_gene: TRBV20-1
abundance: few
len: 15
j_gene: TRBJ2-7
CDR3nt: TGCAGTGCTAGAGATAGCGGGGCCCACTACTACGAGCAGTACTTC
CDR3aa: CSARDSGAHYYEQYF

d_gene: .
v_gene: TRBV29-1
abundance: few
len: 12
j_gene: TRBJ2-1
CDR3nt: TGCAGCGTTGAATTTAGCGCCGTCCTCCGGTTCTTC
CDR3aa: CSVEFSAVLRFF

d_gene: TRBD2
v_gene: TRBV12-3/TRBV12-4
abundance: .
len: 15
j_gene: TRBJ2-5
CDR3nt: TGTGCCAGCAGCCATCCTATAGCGGGGAAAGAGACCCAGTACTTC
CDR3aa: CASSHPIAGKETQYF

d_gene: .
v_gene: TRBV12-3/TRBV12-4
abundance: .
len: 11
j_gene: TRBJ2-7
CDR3nt: TGTGCCAGCAGTGGGGGTGGGGAGCAGTACTTC
CDR3aa: CASSGGGEQYF

d_gene: .
v_gene: TRBV3-1
abundance: many
len: 15
j_gene: TRBJ2-3
CDR3nt: TGTGCCAGCAGCCAAGATTTTGGACTTCAAGATACGCAGTATTTT
CDR3aa: CASSQDFGLQDTQYF

d_gene: .
v_gene: TRBV12-3/TRBV12-4
abundance: .
len: 16
j_gene: TRBJ2-5
CDR3nt: TGTGCCAGCAGTTTCTCTTTGGGGGGGGCTCAAGAGACCCAGTACTTC
CDR3aa: CASSFSLGGAQETQYF

d_gene: .
v_gene: TRBV5-1
abundance: few
len: 14
j_gene: TRBJ2-5
CDR3nt: TGCGCCAGCAGCACCGATGACAATTTGGAGACCCAGTACTTC
CDR3aa: CASSTDDNLETQYF

d_gene: TRBD1
v_gene: TRBV27
abundance: .
len: 13
j_gene: TRBJ2-5
CDR3nt: TGTGCCAGCAGGACAGGGGGCTTGGAGACCCAGTACTTC
CDR3aa: CASRTGGLETQYF

d_gene: TRBD2
v_gene: TRBV4-2
abundance: .
len: 12
j_gene: TRBJ2-1
CDR3nt: TGTGCCAGCAGCCAGAGACTAGCGGAGCAGTTCTTC
CDR3aa: CASSQRLAEQFF

d_gene: .
v_gene: TRBV24-1
abundance: few
len: 15
j_gene: TRBJ2-2
CDR3nt: TGTGCCACCAGTGACCATGGACCGCTCACCGGGGAGCTGTTTTTT
CDR3aa: CATSDHGPLTGELFF

d_gene: .
v_gene: TRBV9
abundance: few
len: 15
j_gene: TRBJ2-1
CDR3nt: TGTGCCAGCAGTGAGGGACCGCCGCTCTACAATGAGCAGTTCTTC
CDR3aa: CASSEGPPLYNEQFF

d_gene: .
v_gene: TRBV29-1
abundance: .
len: 14
j_gene: TRBJ2-7
CDR3nt: TGCAGCGTTGAATGGGATCGAGATCCCTACGAGCAGTACTTC
CDR3aa: CSVEWDRDPYEQYF

d_gene: TRBD2
v_gene: TRBV20-1
abundance: few
len: 14
j_gene: TRBJ2-1
CDR3nt: TGCAGTGCTCACGCGGGAGGTTCCTACAATGAGCAGTTCTTC
CDR3aa: CSAHAGGSYNEQFF

d_gene: .
v_gene: TRBV7-4
abundance: .
len: 14
j_gene: TRBJ2-7
CDR3nt: TGTGCCAGCAGCCCCCTGCCAGGGTACTACGAGCAGTACTTC
CDR3aa: CASSPLPGYYEQYF

d_gene: TRBD2
v_gene: TRBV6-4
abundance: once
len: 13
j_gene: TRBJ2-1
CDR3nt: TGTGCCAGCAGCGCCGGGACTAGCGGGGAGCAGTTCTTC
CDR3aa: CASSAGTSGEQFF

d_gene: TRBD2
v_gene: TRBV9
abundance: few
len: 17
j_gene: TRBJ2-3
CDR3nt: TGTGCCAGCAGCGGACTAGCGGGAGGGAGTCGCACAGATACGCAGTATTTT
CDR3aa: CASSGLAGGSRTDTQYF

d_gene: .
v_gene: TRBV7-9
abundance: .
len: 14
j_gene: TRBJ2-5
CDR3nt: TGTGCCAGCAGCGACGGGGTACAGCAAGAGACCCAGTACTTC
CDR3aa: CASSDGVQQETQYF

d_gene: .
v_gene: TRBV27
abundance: .
len: 14
j_gene: TRBJ1-1
CDR3nt: TGTGCCAGCAGCCCCACCTGGGGAGGGACTGAAGCTTTCTTT
CDR3aa: CASSPTWGGTEAFF

d_gene: .
v_gene: TRBV7-6
abundance: .
len: 15
j_gene: TRBJ2-1
CDR3nt: TGTGCCAGCAGTACCCTAGGGGGGCCCTACAATGAGCAGTTCTTC
CDR3aa: CASSTLGGPYNEQFF

d_gene: .
v_gene: TRBV4-3
abundance: few
len: 15
j_gene: TRBJ2-5
CDR3nt: TGCGCCAGCAGCCAAGATACTGGGGCCCAAGAGACCCAGTACTTC
CDR3aa: CASSQDTGAQETQYF

d_gene: .
v_gene: TRBV7-8
abundance: .
len: 15
j_gene: TRBJ2-7
CDR3nt: TGTGCCAGCAGCTTAGTGGAAGGTAGATCCTACGAGCAGTACTTC
CDR3aa: CASSLVEGRSYEQYF

d_gene: .
v_gene: TRBV9
abundance: .
len: 16
j_gene: TRBJ2-3
CDR3nt: TGTGCCAGCAGCGGCCATCCCGGGGGCTCTGGAGATACGCAGTATTTT
CDR3aa: CASSGHPGGSGDTQYF

d_gene: .
v_gene: TRBV5-6
abundance: .
len: 17
j_gene: TRBJ2-1
CDR3nt: TGTGCCAGCAGCTTGGCCTCCGGCAGTTTTGAGTACAATGAGCAGTTCTTC
CDR3aa: CASSLASGSFEYNEQFF

d_gene: .
v_gene: TRBV14
abundance: .
len: 17
j_gene: TRBJ2-5
CDR3nt: TGTGCCAGCAGCCAAACTTTCGCGGGGGCCCCGGAAGAGACCCAGTACTTC
CDR3aa: CASSQTFAGAPEETQYF

d_gene: .
v_gene: TRBV29-1
abundance: many
len: 11
j_gene: TRBJ2-1
CDR3nt: TGCAGCGTGCCGTGGGGGAATGAGCAGTTCTTC
CDR3aa: CSVPWGNEQFF

d_gene: .
v_gene: TRBV2
abundance: .
len: 14
j_gene: TRBJ2-2
CDR3nt: TGTGCCAGCAGTGGATACGGGAGAACCGGGGAGCTGTTTTTT
CDR3aa: CASSGYGRTGELFF

d_gene: .
v_gene: TRBV27
abundance: few
len: 14
j_gene: TRBJ1-2
CDR3nt: TGTGCCAGCAGGCCCCAGGGCGGGGGCTATGGCTACACCTTC
CDR3aa: CASRPQGGGYGYTF

d_gene: .
v_gene: TRBV12-3/TRBV12-4
abundance: .
len: 13
j_gene: TRBJ1-5
CDR3nt: TGTGCCAGCAGTTTATCAGGACATCAGCCCCAGCATTTT
CDR3aa: CASSLSGHQPQHF

d_gene: TRBD2
v_gene: TRBV12-3/TRBV12-4
abundance: .
len: 19
j_gene: TRBJ2-5
CDR3nt: TGTGCCAGCAGTTTAGTATATTCAGGGGCTAGCGGGGGGGAAGAGACCCAGTACTTC
CDR3aa: CASSLVYSGASGGEETQYF

d_gene: TRBD2
v_gene: TRBV12-3/TRBV12-4
abundance: few
len: 15
j_gene: TRBJ2-4
CDR3nt: TGTGCCAGCAGGATGGGTCGGGGGGATCTGGACATTCAGTACTTC
CDR3aa: CASRMGRGDLDIQYF